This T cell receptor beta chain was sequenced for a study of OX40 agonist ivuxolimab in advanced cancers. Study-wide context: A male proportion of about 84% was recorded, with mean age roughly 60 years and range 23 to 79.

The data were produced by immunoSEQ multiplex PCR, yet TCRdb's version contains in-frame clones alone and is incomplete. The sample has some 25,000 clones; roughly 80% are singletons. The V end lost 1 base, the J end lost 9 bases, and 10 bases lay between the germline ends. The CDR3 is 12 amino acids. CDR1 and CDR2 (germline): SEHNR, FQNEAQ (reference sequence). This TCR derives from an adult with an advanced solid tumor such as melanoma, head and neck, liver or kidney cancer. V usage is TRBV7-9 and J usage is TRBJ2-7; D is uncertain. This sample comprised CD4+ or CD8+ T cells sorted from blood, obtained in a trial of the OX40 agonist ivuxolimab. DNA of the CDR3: TGTGCCAGCAGCTTAGATGCAGACGGGCAGTACTTC. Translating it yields CASSLDADGQYF.